This record concerns one T cell receptor (beta chain) sequence. Its antigen is still unknown. This entry comes from a study of beta chain features in type 1 diabetes. The length of the CDR3 is 13 residues. Trimming shortened V by 6 bases and J by 3 bases, and 8 bases separated the two germline ends. Germline CDR1 is LNHDA and CDR2 is SQIVND (reference sequence). Study results and caveats: Type 1 diabetes patients had TCRB CDR3s that were shorter (moderately but significantly so) in all four CD4+ subsets.

Sequencing targeted expressed TCRB transcripts, as all isolated RNA had been reverse transcribed. This table comes from immunoSEQ multiplex PCR, and its TCRdb copy is limited to in-frame clones, with some not included. The sample has approximately 160,000 clones; 10% are singletons. The clonotype was recovered from a man younger than 40 with type 1 diabetes. The rearrangement joins TRBV19 to TRBJ2-2; D may be TRBD1 (6 bases). Sequencing was carried out using central memory CD4+ T cells from blood. CDR3 bases: TGTGCCAGTAGGGACAGATACACCGGGGAGCTGTTTTTT. Translating it yields CASRDRYTGELFF. Full variable domain (remainder filled in from reference TRBV19 and TRBJ2-2): DGGITQSPKYLFRKEGQNVTLSCEQNLNHDAMYWYRQDPGQGLRLIYYSQIVNDFQKGDIAEGYSVSREKKESFPLTVTSAQKNPTAFYLCASRDRYTGELFFGEGSRLTVL.